This entry lists 2 T cell receptor beta chains sequenced from one sample in a study of T cell responses to AZD1222 COVID-19 vaccine. TCRdb's copy holds only in-frame clones and misses some; the assay was immunoSEQ multiplex PCR. This table has 110,000 to 150,000 clones, about 93% appearing once. Material: peripheral blood, obtained on day 0 of AZD1222 vaccination. The receptor source for this set is an adult in good health.

This clone was seen just once. The chain recombines TRBV27 with TRBJ2-1; TRBD1 aligns across 8 bases. The CDR3 runs to 17 residues. Germline-derived CDR1 and CDR2 are MNHEY and SMNVEV (reference sequence). The trim removed 2 bases at V and 6 bases at J, leaving 12 bases unmatched. The CDR3 here is CASSLQGAYNGANEQFF. The CDR3 DNA is TGTGCCAGCAGTTTACAGGGGGCCTACAATGGGGCCAATGAGCAGTTCTTC.

This chain connects TRBV30 to TRBJ2-7; D is unclear. V gave up 2 bases and J gave up 0 bases, with 14 bases separating them. This CDR3 region has 15 residues. The germline V gene has CDR1 GTSNPN and CDR2 SVGIG (reference sequence). CDR3 loop: CAWSMNRQVSYEQYF. The CDR3 DNA follows: TGTGCCTGGAGTATGAATCGGCAGGTCTCCTACGAGCAGTACTTC. Supplemented by reference TRBV30 and TRBJ2-7, the full variable domain reads SQTIHQWPATLVQPVGSPLSLECTVEGTSNPNLYWYRQAAGRGLQLLFYSVGIGQISSEVPQNLSASRPQDRQFILSSKKLLLSDSGFYLCAWSMNRQVSYEQYFGPGTRLTVT.